The T cell receptor beta chain described here comes from a study of blood T cells in healthy people across ages. Regarding the study as a whole: Long-lived donors carried more naive CD4+ cells and greater diversity than aged donors. TCR beta diversity per million T cells fell roughly linearly with age.

A word on this clonotype: Its antigen remains unidentified.

The second PCR ran roughly 6 to 11 cycles with a sample-barcoded 5' primer and J-beta primers. All samples yielded 2.5 million or more CDR3-containing paired-end reads. TCRdb redid the calling of the 5' RACE reads with MiXCR, one entry per CDR3 protein. The sample yields 380,000 or so distinct CDR3 sequences, about half seen once. The trim removed 4 bases at V and 2 bases at J, leaving 10 bases unmatched. The CDR3 runs to 16 residues. The V gene's germline CDR1 is SGDLS and CDR2 YYNGEE. The clonotype originates from a man aged 60 to 69 in good health. The sample was blood. V and J are TRBV9 and TRBJ2-3; 7 bases fit TRBD2. CDR3 in DNA: TGTGCCAGCAGCATTTCGAAGCGGGACCCCACAGATACGCAGTATTTT. As protein: CASSISKRDPTDTQYF.